One and the same sample provided the 22 T cell receptor beta chains below, sequenced in a study of response to subunit inactivated influenza vaccine. TCRdb ran MiXCR on the RT-PCR reads and lists one entry per CDR3 protein. The sample records approximately 530,000 distinct CDR3 sequences, roughly 13% being singletons. Sequenced material: PBMCs from blood, taken 40 to 50 days after vaccination. Source of these receptors: a man aged 45-65 years who received an inactivated influenza vaccine.

V and J are TRBV7-9 and TRBJ1-4; maybe TRBD1 (6 bases). CDR1 SEHNR and CDR2 FQNEAQ come from the germline V gene (reference sequence). The CDR3 covers 14 residues. With 5 bases removed from V and 6 bases from J, the gap between germline ends came to 13 bases. The CDR3 sequence is CASSPSGGHEKLFF. Written as DNA, the CDR3 is TGTGCCAGCAGCCCCTCGGGGGGCCATGAAAAACTGTTTTTT.

V and J are TRBV20-1 and TRBJ2-3; 8 positions agree with TRBD2. From germline, CDR1 is DFQATT and CDR2 SNEGSKA (reference sequence). The V and J ends lost 1 base and 5 bases, in that order; junction bases with no gene match: 11. The CDR3 has 16 amino acids. The CDR3 coding sequence is TGCAGTGCTAGAGGGCCTGGGAGCGGGGGCTTAGATACGCAGTATTTT. Protein sequence: CSARGPGSGGLDTQYF.

In DNA form, the CDR3 reads TGTGCCAGCAGCCAAGAAACAGCGGGGCTGACAGATACGCAGTATTTT. It specifies CASSQETAGLTDTQYF. The J gene is TRBJ2-3, the V gene TRBV4-2, with 7 bases lining up with TRBD2. Germline CDR1 LGHNA, CDR2 YNFKEQ. The J segment lost 3 bases and the V segment lost 0 bases, leaving 6 bases of the junction unmatched. The CDR3 loop spans 16 amino acids.

The chain joins TRBV5-1 to TRBJ2-7; 10 bases align to TRBD1. The V segment lost 9 bases and the J segment 3 bases; nucleotides outside the gene matches: 12. The germline CDR1 and CDR2 sequences are SGHRS and YFSETQ. The CDR3 is 15 amino acids. The CDR3 protein is CATNSPGQGLYEQYF. DNA of the CDR3: TGCGCCACCAATTCCCCGGGACAGGGGCTCTACGAGCAGTACTTC.

This clonotype was seen more than once but under ten times. This rearrangement joins TRBV5-6 to TRBJ2-7; D call uncertain. Trimming stripped 0 bases from V and 3 bases from J, with 10 bases between. CDR3 length equals 14 residues. In germline, CDR1 is SGHDT, CDR2 YYEEEE. The DNA for the CDR3 is TGTGCCAGCAGCTTGGGTGCAGAGAGCTACGAGCAGTACTTC. Translating gives CASSLGAESYEQYF.

The chain recombines TRBV20-1 with TRBJ2-7; TRBD1 matches at 8 bases. Germline-derived CDR1 and CDR2 are DFQATT and SNEGSKA (reference sequence). The ends lost 3 bases at V and 3 bases at J; junction bases unmatched: 16. The CDR3 loop spans 17 amino acids. CDR3: CSASGAELRTGLYEQYF. Written as DNA, the CDR3 is TGCAGTGCTAGTGGGGCGGAATTGAGGACAGGGCTCTACGAGCAGTACTTC.

This clonotype was seen repeatedly, ten times or more. The chain is built from TRBV7-8 and TRBJ2-4; tentatively, D is TRBD2 (6 bases). The germline V gene encodes CDR1 SGHVS and CDR2 FQNEAQ. V was cut by 3 bases and J by 1 base, with 7 bases left in between. The CDR3 is 14 amino acids. This CDR3 reads CASSLGGAKNIQYF. CDR3 sequence (DNA): TGTGCCAGCAGCTTGGGGGGTGCCAAAAACATTCAGTACTTC.

J is TRBJ2-5 and V is TRBV10-3, with 8 bases matching TRBD1. Trimming removed 10 bases from V and 3 bases from J; junction bases left unmatched: 7. CDR3 length equals 13 residues. The V gene's germline CDR1 is ENHRY and CDR2 SYGVKD. CDR3 bases: TGTGCCACCAGACCGGGACAGGAAGAGACCCAGTACTTC. Translating gives CATRPGQEETQYF.

In its sample, this clonotype was seen many times. V gene TRBV5-1 combines with J gene TRBJ1-2, with D unresolved. CDR1 and CDR2 from the germline V gene are SGHRS and YFSETQ. This CDR3 contains 14 residues. The V and J ends lost 0 bases and 6 bases respectively, with 12 bases between them. Written as DNA, the CDR3 is TGCGCCAGCAGCTTGGGACACGGCGGGAATGGCTACACCTTC. Residues: CASSLGHGGNGYTF.

The chain joins TRBV4-2 to TRBJ2-5, with 16 bases matching TRBD2. Germline loops: CDR1 LGHNA, CDR2 YNFKEQ. Germline trimming cut 5 bases from V and 2 bases from J; bases unmatched to any gene: 5. The CDR3 loop spans 17 amino acids. CDR3 bases: TGTGCCAGCAGCTGGGGACTAGCGGGGGGGGGACAAGAGACCCAGTACTTC. Its translation: CASSWGLAGGGQETQYF.

This clonotype was seen a handful of times. One junction end disagrees with the germline gene, perhaps due to a read error. This chain links TRBV7-7 with TRBJ2-7; maybe TRBD2 (5 bases). There are 13 residues in the CDR3. Germline-derived CDR1 and CDR2 are SSHAT and FNYEAQ (reference sequence). The CDR3 DNA follows: TGTGCTAGCAGCTTAGCCTGGGGAGACGAGCAGTACTTC. This encodes CASSLAWGDEQYF.

This chain links TRBV5-4 with TRBJ2-1, with D possibly being TRBD2 (5 bases). The CDR3 is made up of 14 amino acids. V dropped 4 bases and J dropped 8 bases, with 16 bases sitting between them. From germline, CDR1 is SGHNT and CDR2 YYREEE (reference sequence). The CDR3 sequence is CASSPDQLVYEQFF. CDR3 coding DNA: TGTGCCAGCAGCCCCGATCAACTAGTTTATGAGCAGTTCTTC.

In this sample, this clonotype turned up a few times. The gene calls are TRBV5-1 and TRBJ2-3; 8 nucleotides align to TRBD1. Germline V lookup: CDR1 SGHRS, CDR2 YFSETQ. The CDR3 totals 16 residues. J lost 2 bases, V lost 2 bases, and 7 bases had no gene match. The CDR3 region is CASSFNQGANTDTQYF. The DNA for the CDR3 is TGCGCCAGCAGCTTCAACCAGGGGGCAAACACAGATACGCAGTATTTT.

This clonotype was detected only a few times. The J gene is TRBJ2-3, the V gene TRBV18; D is undetermined. V was trimmed by 4 bases and J by 0 bases, leaving 8 bases between them. The CDR3 runs to 14 residues. In germline, CDR1 is KGHSH, CDR2 LQKENI. This CDR3 is CASSRAFSTDTQYF. The CDR3 bases are TGTGCCAGCTCACGGGCCTTTAGCACAGATACGCAGTATTTT.

This clonotype has a count of ten or more. The gene calls are TRBV5-1 and TRBJ2-7; 8 bases are a match to TRBD1. V lost 4 bases to trimming and J lost 12 bases; unmatched junction nucleotides: 6. The germline V gene encodes CDR1 SGHRS and CDR2 YFSETQ. The CDR3 consists of 11 residues. Here the CDR3 DNA reads TGCGCCAGCAGCCAGGGGGCCCTATCGTACTTC. As protein: CASSQGALSYF.

This clonotype was counted between two and nine times. The chain joins TRBV7-2 to TRBJ2-1; D is tentatively TRBD1 or TRBD2 (5 bases each). Deletions cut 5 bases from V and 6 bases from J, with 14 bases between. The CDR3 length is 14 residues. Germline V gives CDR1 SGHTA, CDR2 FQGNSA. CDR3 bases: TGTGCCAGCAGCGGGGAGATGGGACCCAATGAGCAGTTCTTC. This translates into CASSGEMGPNEQFF.

This clonotype was seen a handful of times. The chain couples TRBV9 to TRBJ2-3, with 8 bases lining up with TRBD1. This CDR3 is built from 15 residues. The trim removed 4 bases at V and 1 base at J, leaving 5 bases unmatched. In germline, CDR1 is SGDLS, CDR2 YYNGEE. This chain's CDR3 is CASSRTGTGTDTQYF. The CDR3 bases are TGTGCCAGCAGCCGGACAGGGACTGGCACAGATACGCAGTATTTT.

The rearrangement uses TRBV28 and TRBJ2-3; tentative D call: TRBD2 (5 bases). V gave up 5 bases and J gave up 0 bases, with 12 bases separating them. Germline CDR1 MDHEN, CDR2 SYDVKM. The CDR3 runs 15 residues. CDR3 sequence (DNA): TGTGCCAGCAGTGCGCCGGGATTGAGCACAGATACGCAGTATTTT. Translating it yields CASSAPGLSTDTQYF.

This chain uses TRBV20-1 with TRBJ2-5; TRBD1 is a possible D gene (5 bases). Trimming pared 5 bases from V and 5 bases from J, leaving 24 bases between. The CDR3 totals 16 residues. CDR1 is DFQATT, CDR2 SNEGSKA, per germline (reference sequence). The CDR3 nucleotides are TGCAGTGCTCACTTGGGGCGGTCACCGATTCGGGAGACCCAGTACTTC. Translation gives CSAHLGRSPIRETQYF.

This clonotype was observed a handful of times. This sequence joins TRBV4-3 and TRBJ2-5, with 9 bases that match TRBD1. CDR3 length equals 16 residues. In germline, CDR1 is LGHNA, CDR2 YSLEER. V lost 0 bases, J lost 2 bases, and 4 bases stayed unmatched. The CDR3 is CASSQDKGTGQETQYF. As DNA, the CDR3 is TGCGCCAGCAGCCAAGATAAGGGGACAGGGCAAGAGACCCAGTACTTC.

This clonotype occurred a few times. The rearrangement links TRBV6-2 or TRBV6-3 to TRBJ2-7; the D gene is possibly TRBD2 (6 bases). CDR1 is MNHEY and CDR2 is SVGEGT in the germline V gene. This CDR3 is built from 15 residues. The V end lost 6 bases, the J end lost 2 bases, and 17 bases lay between the germline ends. DNA for the CDR3: TGTGCCAGCAGCCCAAACCGGGACTCTACCTACGAGCAGTACTTC. This gives the protein CASSPNRDSTYEQYF.

At least ten counts were recorded for this clonotype. V and J are TRBV7-2 and TRBJ2-2, with 12 bases lining up with TRBD2. With 1 base clipped from V and 8 bases from J, the junction kept 8 bases outside the gene matches. Germline values: CDR1 SGHTA, CDR2 FQGNSA. This CDR3 spans 17 amino acids. The CDR3 DNA is TGTGCCAGCAGCTTAGGTGGACTAGCGGGGAAGAGAGGGGAGCTGTTTTTT. Translation gives CASSLGGLAGKRGELFF. The variable domain in full, completed from reference TRBV7-2 and TRBJ2-2, reads GAGVSQSPSNKVTEKGKDVELRCDPISGHTALYWYRQSLGQGLEFLIYFQGNSAPDKSGLPSDRFSAERTGGSVSTLTIQRTQQEDSAVYLCASSLGGLAGKRGELFFGEGSRLTVL.